This TCR beta chain was profiled in a study of Tregs in tolerant kidney transplant recipients. About the research overall: A roughly three-day belatacept mixed lymphocyte reaction, sometimes plus 5-day graft donor restimulation, preceded CD4+CD25+CD127- sorting.

General study results and limits: Expanding Tregs on activated donor B cells appeared to best identify donor-specific TCRbeta clones.

The data were produced by immunoSEQ multiplex PCR, yet TCRdb's version contains in-frame clones alone and is incomplete. The sample yields about 2,000 clones, around 48% seen once. As for this clone: Its antigen is as yet unknown.

The CDR3 extends over 14 amino acids. V lost 3 bases, J lost 6 bases, and 12 bases lay in between. CDR1 is MDHEN, CDR2 SYDVKM, per germline. The TCR originated in a human donor in good health. Sequenced sample: Tregs from blood cultured with allogeneic cells. V usage is TRBV28 and J usage is TRBJ2-4, with D perhaps assigned TRBD1 or TRBD2 (5 bases each). The CDR3 loop reads CASSFFGTTNIQYF. The CDR3 DNA sequence: TGTGCCAGCAGTTTCTTTGGGACCACAAACATTCAGTACTTC.